The 17 T cell receptor beta chains below were found in one sample sequenced in a study of OX40 agonist ivuxolimab in advanced cancers. Assay: immunoSEQ multiplex PCR; the TCRdb copy retains only in-frame clones and omits some. The sample consists of more than 50,000 clones, approximately 90% of them appearing once. Here the sequenced sample was CD4+ or CD8+ T cells sorted from blood, taken in a trial of the OX40 agonist ivuxolimab. These receptor sequences come from an adult with an advanced solid tumor such as melanoma, head and neck, liver or kidney cancer.

This clone was seen only a few times. V usage is TRBV6-1 and J usage is TRBJ1-4; D might be TRBD1 (5 bases). Per the germline V gene, CDR1 is MNHNS and CDR2 is SASEGT. The CDR3 loop spans 14 amino acids. Between the trimmed V and J ends, which lost 3 bases and 3 bases, there was a span of 8 bases. The CDR3 sequence: CASSDREANEKLFF. In DNA form, the CDR3 reads TGTGCCAGCAGTGACAGGGAGGCTAATGAAAAACTGTTTTTT.

Only a few counts were recorded for this clone. The chain uses TRBV18 and TRBJ2-2, with 9 bases that match TRBD1. The CDR3 is 16 residues long. CDR1 is KGHSH, CDR2 LQKENI, per germline. After removal of 1 base from V and 7 bases from J, the junction contained 7 bases not matched to a gene. CDR3 bases: TGTGCCAGCTCACCACAACAGGGGGCTAACGGCGGGGAGCTGTTTTTT. Its translation is CASSPQQGANGGELFF.

This rearrangement joins TRBV7-8 to TRBJ2-1; TRBD1 matches at 11 bases. Germline CDR1 and CDR2: SGHVS and FQNEAQ. The CDR3 has 17 amino acids. V lost 4 bases and J lost 3; bases outside the gene matches: 8. The CDR3 DNA follows: TGTGCCAGCAGCTCAAATACCGGGACAGGGGGCTACAATGAGCAGTTCTTC. Encoded protein: CASSSNTGTGGYNEQFF.

This chain links TRBV7-9 with TRBJ1-3; D remains ambiguous. This CDR3 is built from 14 residues. The V gene's germline CDR1 is SEHNR and CDR2 FQNEAQ (reference sequence). Trimming took 3 bases from V and 0 from J, leaving 6 bases between them. CDR3 DNA: TGTGCCAGCAGCTTTTTCAGCTCTGGAAACACCATATATTTT. Protein sequence: CASSFFSSGNTIYF.

The chain recombines TRBV19 with TRBJ1-5; D gene unclear. The germline V and J ends were trimmed by 3 bases and 3 bases, with 9 bases remaining between them. Per germline, CDR1 LNHDA and CDR2 SQIVND (reference sequence). This CDR3 is built from 14 residues. The CDR3 protein is CASSIGQFNQPQHF. Written as DNA, the CDR3 is TGTGCCAGTAGTATCGGTCAGTTCAATCAGCCCCAGCATTTT.

The chain has TRBV6-5 and TRBJ2-7; 8 bases match TRBD1. This CDR3 contains 11 residues. Germline lookup yields CDR1 MNHEY and CDR2 SVGAGI. V shed 9 bases and J 7 bases; nucleotides not matched to a gene: 5. CDR3 amino acids: CASSTGGEQYF. Written as DNA, the CDR3 is TGTGCCAGTAGTACAGGGGGGGAGCAGTACTTC.

This chain connects TRBV7-2 to TRBJ1-3; D is possibly TRBD1 (6 bases). The germline V gene encodes CDR1 SGHTA and CDR2 FQGNSA. The CDR3 consists of 14 residues. The V gene lost 1 base and the J gene lost 8 bases, with 12 bases spanning the gap. CDR3 DNA: TGTGCCAGCAGCTTAGGGCAGGGGCTGGACACCATATATTTT. This translates into CASSLGQGLDTIYF.

On this clone itself: The sample carries other DNA sequences with the same CDR3. This chain links TRBV19 with TRBJ2-4; 8 nucleotides match TRBD1. The ends lost 6 bases at V and 10 bases at J; junction bases unmatched: 8. CDR3 length equals 13 residues. Per the germline V gene, CDR1 is LNHDA and CDR2 is SQIVND (reference sequence). The CDR3 sequence is CASSPDRGDIQYF. The CDR3 DNA is TGTGCCAGTAGCCCTGACAGGGGAGATATTCAGTACTTC.

This clone was seen just once. The CDR3 region has the DNA TGTGCCAGTAGTATGACCGTAGGGGGGAGTTTTTACGAGCAGTACTTC. Protein product: CASSMTVGGSFYEQYF. This chain links TRBV19 with TRBJ2-7; D may match TRBD1 or TRBD2 (6 bases each). Per the germline V gene, CDR1 is LNHDA and CDR2 is SQIVND (reference sequence). Trimming removed 3 bases at V and 4 bases at J, with 19 bases between. The CDR3 runs to 16 residues.

Note on this clone: Other DNA sequences from this sample encode an identical CDR3 as well. The J gene is TRBJ2-7, the V gene TRBV5-1; TRBD1 matches 9 bases. V shed 0 bases and J 2 bases; nucleotides not matched to a gene: 3. From germline, CDR1 is SGHRS and CDR2 YFSETQ. This CDR3 has 15 residues. DNA of the CDR3: TGCGCCAGCAGCTTGGAGGGACAGGGAGCCTACGAGCAGTACTTC. Translation gives CASSLEGQGAYEQYF.

J is TRBJ1-4 and V is TRBV27; D gene unclear. Germline V lookup: CDR1 MNHEY, CDR2 SMNVEV (reference sequence). The V end lost 6 bases, the J end lost 5 bases, and 16 bases lay between the germline ends. The CDR3 extends over 15 amino acids. CDR3 protein: CASRKDGFLNEKLFF. The CDR3 DNA reads TGTGCCAGCAGGAAGGACGGATTTTTAAATGAAAAACTGTTTTTT.

The chain has TRBV2 and TRBJ1-1; tentative D call: TRBD1 (5 bases). The germline V and J ends were trimmed by 8 bases and 11 bases, with 15 bases remaining between them. The CDR3 has 11 amino acids. Germline V CDR1 and CDR2: SNHLY, FYNNEI. CDR3 residues: CASSRGRAAFF. CDR3 DNA sequence: TGTGCCAGCTCCCGGGGCAGGGCTGCTTTCTTT.

This clone occurred once. The chain links TRBV6-6 to TRBJ1-2; D gene uncertain. V lost 3 bases to trimming and J lost 2 bases, with 13 bases between them. The CDR3 loop spans 15 amino acids. The V gene's germline CDR1 is MNHNY and CDR2 SVGAGI (reference sequence). The CDR3 nucleotides read TGTGCCAGCAGTTATATACCCGGACCGAACTATGGCTACACCTTC. Its protein product is CASSYIPGPNYGYTF.

The chain couples TRBV18 to TRBJ2-5; perhaps TRBD2 as D (6 bases). The DNA matches TRBJ2-7 better at its end, which makes the J call doubtful. Germline V gene sequence: CDR1 KGHSH, CDR2 LQKENI. This CDR3 has 13 residues. The CDR3 sequence is CASSPGLSYEQYF. The CDR3 DNA reads TGTGCCAGCTCACCGGGACTGAGTTACGAGCAGTACTTC.

The chain links TRBV19 to TRBJ2-3; 13 positions match TRBD2. Germline V gene data show CDR1 as LNHDA and CDR2 as SQIVND (reference sequence). CDR3 length equals 17 residues. The J segment lost 2 bases and the V segment lost 5 bases, leaving 7 bases of the junction unmatched. CDR3 protein: CASSLPGLAGNTDTQYF. CDR3 sequence (DNA): TGTGCCAGTAGTCTCCCGGGACTAGCGGGGAACACAGATACGCAGTATTTT.

This clone was seen more than once but under ten times. This sequence joins TRBV6-1 and TRBJ1-1, with a possible D match to TRBD1 (6 bases). CDR1 MNHNS and CDR2 SASEGT come from the germline V gene. The CDR3 is made up of 12 amino acids. Trimming shortened V by 8 bases and J by 6 bases, and 13 bases separated the two germline ends. The DNA of the CDR3 is TGTGCCAGCCTTGGACAGACTTCTGAAGCTTTCTTT. It yields the protein CASLGQTSEAFF.

V gene TRBV4-2 combines with J gene TRBJ1-5; D remains unclear. The CDR3 is 14 residues long. Germline V gene lookup returns CDR1 LGHNA and CDR2 YNFKEQ. Trimming took 0 bases from V and 7 from J, leaving 10 bases between them. DNA for the CDR3: TGTGCCAGCAGCCAAGAAGTTACGGAGCAGCCCCAGCATTTT. Translation gives CASSQEVTEQPQHF.